This T cell receptor (beta chain) stems from a study of blood T cell repertoires in COVID-19. About the study: Both acute and convalescent COVID-19 samples were obtained from the United States, Italy and Spain. T cells, B-cell-depleted T cells, or PBMCs provided the cDNA or gDNA that served as material.

In the authors' methods: Amplification of reference gene primers provided the estimated nucleated cell counts. Sequenced by immunoSEQ multiplex PCR; TCRdb stores in-frame clones only, minus some. Clone size and V and J calls were adopted from that table, with D and trimming inferred from the DNA. The sample shows about 99,000 clones, roughly 87% of them seen only once. This clone was detected once. At one boundary the junction diverges from the germline segment, which might be a read error. This CDR3 has 12 amino acids. The germline V gene encodes CDR1 PRHDT and CDR2 FYEKMQ (reference sequence). This rearrangement joins TRBV13 to TRBJ1-2; D is possibly TRBD1 (6 bases). The sequencing input was peripheral blood. This sequence originates from a woman older than 75 in a cohort sampled during active COVID-19. In DNA form, the CDR3 reads TGTGCCAGCAGCTTTATCAACAGGGCCCTTATCTTC. Protein sequence: CASSFINRALIF.